This TCR beta chain stems from a study of shared clonotypes between healthy human individuals. The V end was cut by 6 bases, the J end by 9 bases, with 15 bases between. The CDR3 extends over 13 amino acids. Germline CDR1 reads KGHSH; CDR2 reads LQKENI. Naive CD4+ cells were CD45RA-selected; the remaining cells were memory. It was across several immunoSEQ plates that each subset's genomic DNA was evenly split. Sorted-subset replicate PCR reactions contained roughly 200 ng DNA, corresponding to about 30,000 T cell genomes. Libraries were prepared by immunoSEQ multiplex PCR; TCRdb keeps only in-frame clonotypes and omits some of them. The repertoire consists of 1,500,000 or so clones, with 98% occurring once and the leading ten covering under 0.45%.

The chain employs TRBV18 and TRBJ2-1; D may be TRBD1 (6 bases). The TCR sequence derives from a man aged 25-45 years in good health. Sample: naive CD4+ T cells sorted from blood. Subset denoted: CD45RA+ positively selected. CDR3 in amino acids: CASSIKGDTEQFF. The CDR3 nucleotides read TGTGCCAGCTCTATAAAGGGGGACACTGAGCAGTTCTTC.